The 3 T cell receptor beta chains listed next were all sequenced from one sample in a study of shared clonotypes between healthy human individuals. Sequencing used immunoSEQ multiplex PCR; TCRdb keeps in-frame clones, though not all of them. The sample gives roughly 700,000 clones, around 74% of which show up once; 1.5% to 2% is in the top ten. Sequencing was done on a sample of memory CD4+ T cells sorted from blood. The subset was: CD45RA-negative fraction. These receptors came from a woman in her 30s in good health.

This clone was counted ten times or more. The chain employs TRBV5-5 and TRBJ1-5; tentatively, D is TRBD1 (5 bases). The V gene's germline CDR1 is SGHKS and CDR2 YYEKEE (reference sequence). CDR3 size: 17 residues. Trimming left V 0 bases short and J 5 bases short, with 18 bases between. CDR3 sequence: CASSLGQRKHGDQPQHF. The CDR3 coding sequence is TGTGCCAGCAGCTTGGGACAGAGAAAGCATGGGGATCAGCCCCAGCATTTT.

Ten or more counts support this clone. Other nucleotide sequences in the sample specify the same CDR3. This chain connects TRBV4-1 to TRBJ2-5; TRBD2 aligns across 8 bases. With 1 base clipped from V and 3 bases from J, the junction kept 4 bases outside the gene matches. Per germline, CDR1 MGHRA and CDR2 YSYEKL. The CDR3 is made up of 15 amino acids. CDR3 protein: CASSQGPGGEETQYF. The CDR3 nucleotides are TGCGCCAGCAGCCAAGGTCCGGGAGGGGAAGAGACCCAGTACTTC.

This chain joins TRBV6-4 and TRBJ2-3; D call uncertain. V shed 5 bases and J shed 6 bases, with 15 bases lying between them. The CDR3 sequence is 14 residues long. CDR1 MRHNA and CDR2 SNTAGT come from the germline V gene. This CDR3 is CASSNEMWGDTQYF. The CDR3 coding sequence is TGTGCCAGCAGTAATGAAATGTGGGGTGATACGCAGTATTTT.